This T cell receptor beta chain was identified in a study of cytomegalovirus exposure and HLA in healthy donors. Study findings and constraints: Within the data, a cluster of highly shared sequence variants was likely a sequencing artifact. Later analysis demonstrated an association between a missense DCLRE1C variant and TCR beta V- and J-gene trimming.

Donors sampled were nominally healthy, though unrecorded immune exposures were likely. 60 Vbeta and 13 Jbeta primers were used in PCR. Profiling relied on immunoSEQ multiplex PCR, and the TCRdb table lists in-frame clones only, not all of them. Of about 78,000 clones listed, around 80% are singletons. Concerning this clone itself: The target antigen is unknown.

This receptor was identified in a male donor in good health and CMV-seronegative. Sequencing was performed on PBMCs.

The CDR3 DNA reads TGTGCCAGCAACGACGGGGTGTATAATGAAAAACTGTTTTTT. Translated: CASNDGVYNEKLFF. The chain is built from TRBV2 and TRBJ1-4, with unresolved D. Trimming left V 7 bases short and J 4 bases short, with 13 bases between. Germline V lookup: CDR1 SNHLY, CDR2 FYNNEI. CDR3 length: 14 amino acids. The complete variable domain, with remaining parts taken from reference TRBV2 and TRBJ1-4, reads EPEVTQTPSHQVTQMGQEVILRCVPISNHLYFYWYRQILGQKVEFLVSFYNNEISEKSEIFDDQFSVERPDGSNFTLKIRSTKLEDSAMYFCASNDGVYNEKLFFGSGTQLSVL.